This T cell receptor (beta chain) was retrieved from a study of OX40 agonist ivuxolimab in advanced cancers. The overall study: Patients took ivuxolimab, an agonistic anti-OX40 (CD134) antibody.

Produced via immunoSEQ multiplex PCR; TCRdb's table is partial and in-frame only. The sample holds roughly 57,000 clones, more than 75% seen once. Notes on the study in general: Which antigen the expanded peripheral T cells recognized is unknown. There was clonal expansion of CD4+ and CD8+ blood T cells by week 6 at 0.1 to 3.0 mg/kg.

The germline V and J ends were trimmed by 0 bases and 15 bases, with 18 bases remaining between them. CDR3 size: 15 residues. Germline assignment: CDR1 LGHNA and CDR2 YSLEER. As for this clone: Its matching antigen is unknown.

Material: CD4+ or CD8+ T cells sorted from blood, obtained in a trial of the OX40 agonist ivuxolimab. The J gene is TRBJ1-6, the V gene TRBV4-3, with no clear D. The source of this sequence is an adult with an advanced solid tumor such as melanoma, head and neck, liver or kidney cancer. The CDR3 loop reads CASSQDFIQVLHLHF. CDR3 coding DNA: TGCGCCAGCAGCCAAGATTTCATTCAGGTTTTGCACCTCCACTTT.